Below are 25 T cell receptor beta chains sequenced from a single sample in a study of T cell repertoires in cytomegalovirus infection. TCRdb used MiXCR to reprocess the reads, holding one entry per CDR3 protein. The sample yields 55,000 to 85,000 distinct CDR3 sequences, under 5% seen once. Sample: PBMCs. The receptors derive from a human donor in good health (CMV status not recorded). Some clones in this sample may be carry-over from other donors' samples.

In this sample, this clonotype turned up many times. The chain combines TRBV7-8 with TRBJ2-1; no reliable D call. CDR1 is SGHVS, CDR2 FQNEAQ, per germline. V gave up 7 bases and J gave up 10 bases, with 23 bases separating them. CDR3 length: 15 amino acids. The CDR3 reads CASTYLWGIEKEQFF. The CDR3 coding sequence is TGTGCCAGCACCTACTTATGGGGAATCGAAAAGGAGCAGTTCTTC.

At least ten counts were recorded for this clonotype. This chain links TRBV7-8 with TRBJ2-1; 12 positions agree with TRBD2. The CDR3 has 16 amino acids. Germline lookup yields CDR1 SGHVS and CDR2 FQNEAQ. V was clipped by 4 bases and J by 2 bases; unmatched bases: 3. DNA for the CDR3: TGTGCCAGCAGCTCAGGACTAGCGGGACCCTACAATGAGCAGTTCTTC. Protein product: CASSSGLAGPYNEQFF.

This clonotype appeared many times. This chain joins TRBV7-6 and TRBJ1-6, with 9 bases matching TRBD1. The V gene's germline CDR1 is SGHVS and CDR2 FNYEAQ. The V gene end was trimmed by 5 bases and the J gene end by 10 bases; junction bases not matched to a gene: 6. The CDR3 length is 14 residues. The CDR3 protein is CASSHRGRGSPLHF. The CDR3 nucleotides read TGTGCCAGCAGCCACAGGGGGCGCGGATCACCCCTCCACTTT. The variable domain in full, with the rest retrieved from reference TRBV7-6 and TRBJ1-6, is GAGVSQSPRYKVTKRGQDVALRCDPISGHVSLYWYRQALGQGPEFLTYFNYEAQQDKSGLPNDRFSAERPEGSISTLTIQRTEQRDSAMYRCASSHRGRGSPLHFGNGTRLTVT.

Ten or more counts support this clonotype. The chain carries TRBV5-6 and TRBJ2-5, with 8 bases that match TRBD2. V was clipped by 3 bases and J by 2 bases; unmatched bases: 6. Germline V CDR1 and CDR2: SGHDT, YYEEEE. The CDR3 has 15 residues. The CDR3 spells CASSSFSGRQETQYF. As DNA, the CDR3 is TGTGCCAGCAGCTCCTTCAGCGGGAGACAAGAGACCCAGTACTTC.

Ten or more counts support this clonotype. The chain employs TRBV7-2 and TRBJ1-5, with D uncertain. V was shortened by 2 bases and J by 4 bases, with 3 bases between the two germline ends. In germline, CDR1 is SGHTA, CDR2 FQGNSA. CDR3 size: 12 residues. The CDR3 DNA is TGTGCCAGCAGCTTACCGAATCAGCCCCAGCATTTT. This gives the protein CASSLPNQPQHF. The variable domain in full, completed from reference TRBV7-2 and TRBJ1-5, reads GAGVSQSPSNKVTEKGKDVELRCDPISGHTALYWYRQSLGQGLEFLIYFQGNSAPDKSGLPSDRFSAERTGGSVSTLTIQRTQQEDSAVYLCASSLPNQPQHFGDGTRLSIL.

The table lists this clonotype with many counts. DNA of the CDR3: TGTGCCAGCAGCTTAGTTGTGGGGTCAGCTTTCTTT. This encodes CASSLVVGSAFF. This chain joins TRBV5-6 and TRBJ1-1; D call uncertain. The CDR3 is 12 residues long. Germline values: CDR1 SGHDT, CDR2 YYEEEE. Trimming stripped 2 bases from V and 10 bases from J, with 12 bases between.

In its sample, this clonotype was seen many times. The J gene is TRBJ2-2, the V gene TRBV11-3; 11 positions match TRBD2. With 0 bases clipped from V and 6 bases from J, the junction kept 6 bases outside the gene matches. The CDR3 is 17 residues long. Germline CDR1 SGHNT, CDR2 YENEEA. CDR3 sequence reads: CASSLERTSGLPGELFF. CDR3 sequence (DNA): TGTGCCAGCAGCTTAGAACGGACTAGCGGGCTGCCCGGGGAGCTGTTTTTT.

This clonotype came up many times. V and J are TRBV11-3 and TRBJ2-1; TRBD2 matches 7 bases. The ends lost 3 bases at V and 10 bases at J; junction bases unmatched: 12. The germline V gene has CDR1 SGHNT and CDR2 YENEEA. This CDR3 region has 15 residues. CDR3 region: CASSFAFSGLVEQFF. The CDR3 bases are TGTGCCAGCAGCTTCGCTTTTTCCGGACTAGTCGAGCAGTTCTTC. Full variable domain (missing parts from reference TRBV11-3 and TRBJ2-1): EAGVVQSPRYKIIEKKQPVAFWCNPISGHNTLYWYLQNLGQGPELLIRYENEEAVDDSQLPKDRFSAERLKGVDSTLKIQPAELGDSAVYLCASSFAFSGLVEQFFGPGTRLTVL.

This clonotype was seen repeatedly, ten times or more. The chain couples TRBV7-2 to TRBJ2-3; weak D call: TRBD2 (6 bases). The V gene's germline CDR1 is SGHTA and CDR2 FQGNSA. The CDR3 length is 15 residues. With 5 bases removed from V and 9 bases from J, the gap between germline ends came to 21 bases. The CDR3 loop reads CASSLGLSGFGTQYF. The CDR3, as DNA: TGTGCCAGCAGCCTGGGACTTAGTGGTTTTGGGACGCAGTATTTT. The complete variable domain, with remaining parts taken from reference TRBV7-2 and TRBJ2-3, reads GAGVSQSPSNKVTEKGKDVELRCDPISGHTALYWYRQSLGQGLEFLIYFQGNSAPDKSGLPSDRFSAERTGGSVSTLTIQRTQQEDSAVYLCASSLGLSGFGTQYFGPGTRLTVL.

This clonotype was seen repeatedly, ten times or more. The chain recombines TRBV29-1 with TRBJ1-4, with a weak D call TRBD1 (5 bases). This CDR3 comprises 14 residues. The germline V gene encodes CDR1 SQVTM and CDR2 ANQGSEA. Trimming pared 5 bases from V and 0 bases from J, leaving 10 bases between. The CDR3 loop is CSVRGLATNEKLFF. The CDR3 nucleotides are TGCAGCGTTAGGGGCCTCGCAACTAATGAAAAACTGTTTTTT.

This clonotype was detected ten times or more. This sequence joins TRBV7-2 and TRBJ1-1, with D uncertain. CDR3 size: 14 residues. CDR1 SGHTA and CDR2 FQGNSA come from the germline V gene. V gave up 1 base and J gave up 4 bases, with 10 bases separating them. The CDR3 loop reads CASSLDGRITEAFF. CDR3 nucleotides: TGTGCCAGCAGCTTAGATGGTAGGATCACTGAAGCTTTCTTT.

This clonotype was recorded many times. The V and J genes are TRBV7-2 and TRBJ1-6; D remains ambiguous. The CDR3 runs 15 residues. CDR1 is SGHTA, CDR2 FQGNSA, per germline. Trimming removed 4 bases from V and 9 bases from J, with 16 bases in between. CDR3 in amino acids: CASSSPQELFSPLHF. CDR3 DNA: TGTGCCAGCAGCTCTCCCCAGGAATTATTTTCACCCCTCCACTTT.

The sample holds many counts of this clonotype. CDR3 protein: CASSLVHGSSQNTEAFF. In DNA form, the CDR3 reads TGTGCCAGCAGCTTAGTGCACGGATCTAGCCAGAACACTGAAGCTTTCTTT. V gene TRBV7-8 combines with J gene TRBJ1-1; the D is unclear. V shed 1 base and J shed 1 base, with 16 bases lying between them. Germline-derived CDR1 and CDR2 are SGHVS and FQNEAQ. The CDR3 runs 17 residues.

This clonotype was counted at least ten times. CDR3 DNA sequence: TGTGCCAGCAGCTTAATGGGCGGTAATTCACCCCTCCACTTT. This codes for CASSLMGGNSPLHF. The V gene is TRBV7-2, the J gene TRBJ1-6; D is ambiguous. Trimming stripped 2 bases from V and 6 bases from J, with 8 bases between. The CDR3 contains 14 residues. Germline V lookup: CDR1 SGHTA, CDR2 FQGNSA. The full variable domain, its missing parts supplied by reference TRBV7-2 and TRBJ1-6, is GAGVSQSPSNKVTEKGKDVELRCDPISGHTALYWYRQSLGQGLEFLIYFQGNSAPDKSGLPSDRFSAERTGGSVSTLTIQRTQQEDSAVYLCASSLMGGNSPLHFGNGTRLTVT.

This clonotype has ten or more counts. This rearrangement joins TRBV7-3 to TRBJ2-1; no definite D call. The CDR3 runs to 13 residues. The V gene's germline CDR1 is SGHTA and CDR2 FQGTGA. Trimming took off 2 bases at V and 5 bases at J, with 7 bases between the two ends. CDR3 protein: CASSLALHNEQFF. CDR3 coding DNA: TGTGCCAGCAGCTTAGCCTTACACAATGAGCAGTTCTTC.

Ten or more counts support this clonotype. This sequence joins TRBV28 and TRBJ1-3; 7 bases fit TRBD1. V was clipped by 5 bases and J by 0 bases; unmatched bases: 4. The CDR3 contains 15 residues. Per the germline V gene, CDR1 is MDHEN and CDR2 is SYDVKM. The DNA of the CDR3 is TGTGCCAGCAGTATCAGACAGGGCTCTGGAAACACCATATATTTT. This codes for CASSIRQGSGNTIYF.

This clonotype was observed at least ten times. This CDR3 is CASSLEGPGVVSIAYNEQFF. The CDR3 region has the DNA TGTGCCAGCAGCTTAGAGGGCCCCGGGGTGGTCTCGATCGCTTACAATGAGCAGTTCTTC. The rearrangement joins TRBV7-6 to TRBJ2-1; possible D gene TRBD2, 5 bases. Germline V gene data show CDR1 as SGHVS and CDR2 as FNYEAQ. V was trimmed by 1 base and J by 4 bases, leaving 26 bases between them. This CDR3 is built from 20 residues.

This clonotype was counted ten times or more. The chain couples TRBV7-2 to TRBJ2-5; D perhaps matches TRBD1 (5 bases). There are 17 residues in the CDR3. The germline gives CDR1 SGHTA, CDR2 FQGNSA. The V gene lost 0 bases and the J gene lost 4 bases, with 18 bases spanning the gap. The CDR3 DNA is TGTGCCAGCAGCTTAGCGGGGCCAAACTTCGGCGGAGAGACCCAGTACTTC. Protein sequence: CASSLAGPNFGGETQYF.

The chain recombines TRBV19 with TRBJ1-2; 8 bases align to TRBD1. The V and J ends lost 7 bases and 4 bases, in that order; junction bases with no gene match: 8. The CDR3 runs 14 residues. Looked up from germline, CDR1 is LNHDA and CDR2 is SQIVND (reference sequence). For the CDR3, the DNA is TGTGCCAGTAACCGACAGGGGAACTTCTATGGCTACACCTTC. Protein: CASNRQGNFYGYTF. The full variable domain, completed using reference TRBV19 and TRBJ1-2, is DGGITQSPKYLFRKEGQNVTLSCEQNLNHDAMYWYRQDPGQGLRLIYYSQIVNDFQKGDIAEGYSVSREKKESFPLTVTSAQKNPTAFYLCASNRQGNFYGYTFGSGTRLTVV.

This clonotype was detected ten times or more. This chain uses TRBV7-8 with TRBJ2-7, with TRBD2 as a possible D gene (5 bases). The CDR3 length is 15 residues. V shed 1 base and J shed 0 bases, with 10 bases lying between them. CDR1 is SGHVS and CDR2 is FQNEAQ in the germline V gene. CDR3 region: CASSLVSAGSYEQYF. In nucleotides, the CDR3 is TGTGCCAGCAGCTTAGTTTCTGCGGGCTCCTACGAGCAGTACTTC. Full variable domain (outside the CDR3, taken from reference TRBV7-8 and TRBJ2-7): GAGVSQSPRYKVAKRGQDVALRCDPISGHVSLFWYQQALGQGPEFLTYFQNEAQLDKSGLPSDRFFAERPEGSVSTLKIQRTQQEDSAVYLCASSLVSAGSYEQYFGPGTRLTVT.

This clonotype showed up many times. This chain's CDR3 is CASSLFSGGGYSPLHF. The CDR3 nucleotides read TGTGCCAGCAGCTTATTTTCGGGGGGTGGATATTCACCCCTCCACTTT. This sequence joins TRBV7-2 and TRBJ1-6; the D gene is possibly TRBD1 (5 bases). Trimming pared 2 bases from V and 8 bases from J, leaving 16 bases between. The CDR3 totals 16 residues. Germline V CDR1 and CDR2: SGHTA, FQGNSA.

At least ten counts were recorded for this clonotype. The chain links TRBV7-9 to TRBJ2-3; 9 nucleotides line up with TRBD2. CDR3 length: 15 amino acids. The V and J ends lost 3 bases and 2 bases, in that order; junction bases with no gene match: 3. Germline-derived CDR1 and CDR2 are SEHNR and FQNEAQ (reference sequence). The CDR3 protein is CASSFSGGHTDTQYF. In DNA form, the CDR3 reads TGTGCCAGCAGCTTTAGCGGGGGACACACAGATACGCAGTATTTT. Based on the CDR3 plus reference TRBV7-9 and TRBJ2-3, the full variable domain is DTGVSQNPRHKITKRGQNVTFRCDPISEHNRLYWYRQTLGQGPEFLTYFQNEAQLEKSRLLSDRFSAERPKGSFSTLEIQRTEQGDSAMYLCASSFSGGHTDTQYFGPGTRLTVL.

The chain has TRBV7-6 and TRBJ2-1, with TRBD2 as a possible D gene (6 bases). CDR3 size: 19 residues. V lost 2 bases and J lost 1, with 21 bases in between. Germline values: CDR1 SGHVS, CDR2 FNYEAQ. CDR3 in amino acids: CASSLWGGIESVSYNEQFF. CDR3 coding DNA: TGTGCCAGCAGCTTATGGGGCGGGATTGAGTCTGTGTCCTACAATGAGCAGTTCTTC.

This clonotype was detected ten times or more. This chain uses TRBV5-1 with TRBJ2-2; D is possibly TRBD2 (6 bases). V dropped 7 bases and J dropped 6 bases, with 10 bases sitting between them. The CDR3 has 12 residues. The germline V gene has CDR1 SGHRS and CDR2 YFSETQ. The chain's CDR3 is CASREYPGELFF. CDR3 in DNA: TGCGCCAGCCGGGAGTATCCCGGGGAGCTGTTTTTT.

This clonotype was detected ten times or more. The chain employs TRBV7-2 and TRBJ1-1, with a tentative D call TRBD1 (6 bases). Germline lookup yields CDR1 SGHTA and CDR2 FQGNSA. This CDR3 is built from 14 residues. V shed 4 bases and J shed 5 bases, with 14 bases lying between them. CDR3 coding DNA: TGTGCCAGCAGCTCGGGGGGCGCGGGAACTGAAGCTTTCTTT. This gives the protein CASSSGGAGTEAFF.